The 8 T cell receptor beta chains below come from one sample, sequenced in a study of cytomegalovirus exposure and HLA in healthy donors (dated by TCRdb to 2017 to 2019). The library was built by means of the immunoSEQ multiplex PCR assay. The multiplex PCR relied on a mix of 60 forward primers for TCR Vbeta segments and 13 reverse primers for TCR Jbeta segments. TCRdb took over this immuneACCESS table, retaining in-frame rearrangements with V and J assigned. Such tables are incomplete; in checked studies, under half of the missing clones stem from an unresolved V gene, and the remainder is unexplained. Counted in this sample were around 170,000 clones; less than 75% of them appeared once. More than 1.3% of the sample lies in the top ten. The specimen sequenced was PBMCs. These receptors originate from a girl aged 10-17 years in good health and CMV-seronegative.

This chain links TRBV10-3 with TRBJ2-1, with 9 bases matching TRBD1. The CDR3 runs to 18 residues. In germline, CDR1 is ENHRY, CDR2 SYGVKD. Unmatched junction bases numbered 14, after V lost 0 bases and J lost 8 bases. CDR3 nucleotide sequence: TGTGCCATCAGTGAGTCTCTCGCTACAGGGGGCGCGTCGTATGAGCAGTTCTTC. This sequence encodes CAISESLATGGASYEQFF.

The CDR3 region is CASRDRGGRNTEAFF. The DNA of the CDR3 is TGTGCCAGCAGGGACCGGGGGGGGAGGAACACTGAAGCTTTCTTT. The gene calls are TRBV6-1 and TRBJ1-1, with D perhaps TRBD1 (5 bases). Trimming took off 6 bases at V and 1 base at J, with 15 bases between the two ends. CDR3 length: 15 residues. CDR1 is MNHNS, CDR2 SASEGT, per germline.

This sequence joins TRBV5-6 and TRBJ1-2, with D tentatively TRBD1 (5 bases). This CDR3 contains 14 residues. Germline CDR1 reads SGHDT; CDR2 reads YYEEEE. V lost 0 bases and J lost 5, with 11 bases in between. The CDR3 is CASSLEGVAYGYTF. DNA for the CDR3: TGTGCCAGCAGCTTGGAAGGGGTGGCTTATGGCTACACCTTC.

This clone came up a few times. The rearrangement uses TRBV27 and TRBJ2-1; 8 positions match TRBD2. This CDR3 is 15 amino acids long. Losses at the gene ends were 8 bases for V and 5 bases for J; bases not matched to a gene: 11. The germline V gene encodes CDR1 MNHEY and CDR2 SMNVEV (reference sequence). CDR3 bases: TGTGCCAGCGGAACGCTGACTAGCGTACACAATGAGCAGTTCTTC. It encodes CASGTLTSVHNEQFF.

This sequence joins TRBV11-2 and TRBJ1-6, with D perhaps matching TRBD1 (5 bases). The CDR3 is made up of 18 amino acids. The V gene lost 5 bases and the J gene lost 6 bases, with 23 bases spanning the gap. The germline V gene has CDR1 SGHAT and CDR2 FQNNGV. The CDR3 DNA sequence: TGTGCCAGCAGCGCCCCACGGGACTCCGGGAGTGGTAATTCACCCCTCCACTTT. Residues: CASSAPRDSGSGNSPLHF.

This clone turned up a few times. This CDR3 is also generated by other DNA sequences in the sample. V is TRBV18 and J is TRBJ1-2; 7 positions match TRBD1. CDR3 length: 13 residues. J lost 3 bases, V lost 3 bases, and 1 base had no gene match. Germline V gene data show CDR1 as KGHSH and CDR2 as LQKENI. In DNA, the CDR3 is TGTGCCAGCTCACCGGGGACAGACTATGGCTACACCTTC. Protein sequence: CASSPGTDYGYTF.

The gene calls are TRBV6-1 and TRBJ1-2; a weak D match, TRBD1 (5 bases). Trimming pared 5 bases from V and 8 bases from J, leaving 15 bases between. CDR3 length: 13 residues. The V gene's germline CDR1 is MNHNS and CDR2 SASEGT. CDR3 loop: CASSSPSGHGYTF. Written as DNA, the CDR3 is TGTGCCAGCAGTTCACCCTCAGGGCACGGCTACACCTTC.

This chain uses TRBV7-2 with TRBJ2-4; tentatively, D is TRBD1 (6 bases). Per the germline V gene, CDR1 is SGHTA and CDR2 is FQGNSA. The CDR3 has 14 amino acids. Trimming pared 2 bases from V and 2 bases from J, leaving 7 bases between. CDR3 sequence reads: CASSLTGSKNIQYF. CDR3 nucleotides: TGTGCCAGCAGCTTAACAGGGTCCAAAAACATTCAGTACTTC.